Listed here are 26 T cell receptor beta chains from one sample, sequenced in a study of shared clonotypes between healthy human individuals. Measured with immunoSEQ multiplex PCR; TCRdb has only the in-frame clones, and not every one. The profile covers about 1.1 million clones, with 60% to 80% appearing a single time and 0.85% to 1% taken by the ten largest. Sequencing was carried out using memory CD4+ T cells from PBMCs. Subset here: CD45RA-negative fraction. These receptors originate from a man younger than 35 in good health. Some clones in this sample may be carry-over from other donors' samples.

The chain carries TRBV7-3 and TRBJ2-2, with 8 bases matching TRBD1. The germline CDR1 and CDR2 sequences are SGHTA and FQGTGA. V lost 2 bases and J lost 2; bases outside the gene matches: 4. The CDR3 length is 16 residues. The CDR3 loop reads CASSLQGALNTGELFF. CDR3 nucleotide sequence: TGTGCCAGCAGCTTACAGGGGGCACTCAACACCGGGGAGCTGTTTTTT.

The chain carries TRBV27 and TRBJ2-7; D is unclear. The CDR3 consists of 13 residues. Germline V CDR1 and CDR2: MNHEY, SMNVEV (reference sequence). With 3 bases removed from V and 5 bases from J, the gap between germline ends came to 11 bases. The CDR3 nucleotides read TGTGCCAGCAGTTTCCGACCGGTAGACGAGCAGTACTTC. This sequence encodes CASSFRPVDEQYF.

The CDR3: CAIRETGTSGEQYF. As DNA, the CDR3 is TGTGCCATCAGGGAGACAGGGACAAGCGGCGAGCAGTACTTC. The gene calls are TRBV10-3 and TRBJ2-7, with 7 nucleotides matching TRBD1. V dropped 6 bases and J dropped 6; count of bases not matched to a gene: 11. The germline CDR1 and CDR2 sequences are ENHRY and SYGVKD. This CDR3 spans 14 amino acids.

V is TRBV13 and J is TRBJ2-1; weak D call: TRBD2 (6 bases). V dropped 5 bases and J dropped 8 bases, with 22 bases sitting between them. The length of the CDR3 is 16 residues. Germline V gene data show CDR1 as PRHDT and CDR2 as FYEKMQ (reference sequence). DNA for the CDR3: TGTGCCAGCAGCCTCGGATCGGGAGATGCCGTGGATGAGCAGTTCTTC. This codes for CASSLGSGDAVDEQFF.

Concerning this clone: Just one base apart from a much larger clone, this may be a read error. A read error is likely, as this CDR3 ends without the conserved phenylalanine or tryptophan. V gene TRBV30 combines with J gene TRBJ2-2, with a tentative D call TRBD2 (5 bases). V gave up 5 bases and J gave up 5 bases, with 12 bases separating them. Germline CDR1 and CDR2: GTSNPN and SVGIG (reference sequence). The CDR3 consists of 13 residues. For the CDR3, the DNA is TGTGCCTGGGAGCGGCCACGGACCGGGGAGCTGTTTCTT. Translation: CAWERPRTGELFL.

On this clone itself: The sample contains more than one DNA sequence encoding this CDR3. The chain has TRBV7-9 and TRBJ1-5; D is unresolved. Trimming removed 1 base at V and 0 bases at J, with 7 bases between. Germline lookup yields CDR1 SEHNR and CDR2 FQNEAQ (reference sequence). The CDR3 loop spans 15 amino acids. DNA of the CDR3: TGTGCCAGCAGCTTAGGGCAGGCTAGCAATCAGCCCCAGCATTTT. Translation: CASSLGQASNQPQHF.

This chain uses TRBV15 with TRBJ2-5; possible D gene TRBD2, 7 bases. The germline gives CDR1 LNHNV, CDR2 YYDKDF (reference sequence). V dropped 0 bases and J dropped 2 bases, with 10 bases sitting between them. The CDR3 consists of 15 residues. CDR3 nucleotides: TGTGCCACCAGCAGAGAGGGGAGGGGGCAAGAGACCCAGTACTTC. Translated, it gives CATSREGRGQETQYF.

The chain is built from TRBV7-3 and TRBJ2-3; D call uncertain. The CDR3 runs 14 residues. The V end lost 1 base, the J end lost 6 bases, and 11 bases lay between the germline ends. The V gene's germline CDR1 is SGHTA and CDR2 FQGTGA. The CDR3 spells CASSLMPVTDTQYF. The CDR3 DNA sequence: TGTGCCAGCAGCTTAATGCCGGTCACGGATACGCAGTATTTT.

The V call is TRBV7-8, the J call TRBJ2-7; no clear D. V lost 5 bases, J lost 5 bases, and 19 bases lay in between. The CDR3 is 15 amino acids. Germline CDR1 reads SGHVS; CDR2 reads FQNEAQ. The CDR3 DNA follows: TGTGCCAGCAGCCTACTCCCATACCCGAACGACGAGCAGTACTTC. Translating gives CASSLLPYPNDEQYF.

The genes are TRBV2 and TRBJ2-2; 8 bases fit TRBD2. From germline, CDR1 is SNHLY and CDR2 FYNNEI. The junction had 7 bases not matched to a gene; V was cut back by 3 bases and J by 1 base. CDR3 length: 17 residues. DNA for the CDR3: TGTGCCAGCAGTGATGTGGCTAGCGGGCTGAACACCGGGGAGCTGTTTTTT. Its translation is CASSDVASGLNTGELFF.

The sample holds one count of this clone. The gene calls are TRBV11-2 and TRBJ2-7; D gene uncertain. This CDR3 comprises 12 residues. Trimming cost V 0 bases and J 13 bases, with 13 bases left between them. The V gene's germline CDR1 is SGHAT and CDR2 FQNNGV. This CDR3 is CASSLDGQRRYF. Here the CDR3 DNA reads TGTGCCAGCAGCTTAGATGGGCAGCGCCGCTACTTC.

The chain combines TRBV5-1 with TRBJ2-5, with 10 positions matching TRBD1. This CDR3 is 15 amino acids long. Germline CDR1 is SGHRS and CDR2 is YFSETQ. V lost 4 bases and J lost 2; bases outside the gene matches: 5. CDR3 bases: TGCGCCAGCAGCCAGGGGACAGGGGTACAAGAGACCCAGTACTTC. As protein: CASSQGTGVQETQYF.

A note on this clone: This CDR3 is also generated by other DNA sequences in the sample. This chain connects TRBV11-2 to TRBJ1-3; D uncertain. The V and J ends lost 3 bases and 0 bases respectively, with 9 bases between them. Germline V gene data show CDR1 as SGHAT and CDR2 as FQNNGV. The CDR3 sequence is 15 residues long. The CDR3 coding sequence is TGTGCCAGCAGCTTTAGCAGATACTCTGGAAACACCATATATTTT. This encodes CASSFSRYSGNTIYF.

The V and J genes are TRBV19 and TRBJ1-2, with TRBD1 as a possible D gene (5 bases). CDR3 length: 13 residues. With 4 bases removed from V and 3 bases from J, the gap between germline ends came to 9 bases. Per germline, CDR1 LNHDA and CDR2 SQIVND (reference sequence). Here the CDR3 DNA reads TGTGCCAGTAGTACTGGGACGCACTATGGCTACACCTTC. Amino acid sequence: CASSTGTHYGYTF.

The chain has TRBV19 and TRBJ1-5; D is unclear. The CDR3 consists of 14 residues. From germline, CDR1 is LNHDA and CDR2 SQIVND (reference sequence). V lost 4 bases and J 5 bases, leaving 12 bases between the germline ends. The CDR3 loop is CASSSQSGYQPQHF. For the CDR3, the DNA is TGTGCCAGTAGTAGCCAGTCGGGTTATCAGCCCCAGCATTTT.

The V and J genes are TRBV6-6 and TRBJ2-7, with D tentatively TRBD1 (6 bases). CDR1 MNHNY and CDR2 SVGAGI come from the germline V gene (reference sequence). Trimming cost V 2 bases and J 2 bases, with 13 bases left between them. The length of the CDR3 is 15 residues. The CDR3 bases are TGTGCCAGCAGTTACGAGCCAGGGGAGACCTACGAGCAGTACTTC. This gives the protein CASSYEPGETYEQYF.

The rearrangement joins TRBV28 to TRBJ1-4; TRBD1 matches at 7 bases. Germline CDR1 is MDHEN and CDR2 is SYDVKM. The CDR3 length is 16 residues. Losses at the gene ends were 6 bases for V and 5 bases for J; bases not matched to a gene: 12. The CDR3 sequence is CASSPRTGAVNEKLFF. The CDR3 DNA reads TGTGCCAGCAGCCCTCGAACAGGGGCCGTAAATGAAAAACTGTTTTTT. Full variable domain (remainder filled in from reference TRBV28 and TRBJ1-4): DVKVTQSSRYLVKRTGEKVFLECVQDMDHENMFWYRQDPGLGLRLIYFSYDVKMKEKGDIPEGYSVSREKKERFSLILESASTNQTSMYLCASSPRTGAVNEKLFFGSGTQLSVL.

This clone came up a few times. The chain links TRBV7-7 to TRBJ2-5; D perhaps matches TRBD1 (6 bases). V lost 2 bases and J lost 4, with 14 bases in between. The CDR3 covers 15 residues. In germline, CDR1 is SSHAT, CDR2 FNYEAQ (reference sequence). The CDR3 here is CASSLQGKSAETQYF. The CDR3, as DNA: TGTGCCAGCAGCTTACAGGGGAAATCCGCAGAGACCCAGTACTTC.

The gene calls are TRBV19 and TRBJ1-2, with TRBD1 matching over 8 bases. J was trimmed by 2 bases and V by 8 bases; bases with no gene match: 10. The germline CDR1 and CDR2 sequences are LNHDA and SQIVND (reference sequence). CDR3 length equals 15 residues. CDR3 in amino acids: CASQGAGTTNYGYTF. The CDR3 coding sequence is TGTGCCAGTCAGGGGGCAGGGACGACGAACTATGGCTACACCTTC.

The chain has TRBV7-2 and TRBJ1-3; 8 positions match TRBD1. The V segment lost 5 bases and the J segment 0 bases; nucleotides outside the gene matches: 9. Germline-derived CDR1 and CDR2 are SGHTA and FQGNSA. This CDR3 is built from 17 residues. This CDR3 is CASSADRGHNSGNTIYF. For the CDR3, the DNA is TGTGCCAGCAGCGCAGACAGGGGTCATAACTCTGGAAACACCATATATTTT.

This rearrangement joins TRBV5-4 to TRBJ2-5, with D perhaps TRBD1 (5 bases). The V and J ends lost 0 bases and 1 base respectively, with 13 bases between them. The CDR3 is 16 residues long. CDR1 is SGHNT and CDR2 is YYREEE in the germline V gene (reference sequence). The CDR3: CASSLGGLGAQETQYF. CDR3 nucleotide sequence: TGTGCCAGCAGCTTGGGCGGCCTAGGGGCCCAAGAGACCCAGTACTTC. Variable domain in full (rest from reference TRBV5-4 and TRBJ2-5): ETGVTQSPTHLIKTRGQQVTLRCSSQSGHNTVSWYQQALGQGPQFIFQYYREEENGRGNFPPRFSGLQFPNYSSELNVNALELDDSALYLCASSLGGLGAQETQYFGPGTRLLVL.

The chain couples TRBV28 to TRBJ1-3; tentatively, D is TRBD1 (6 bases). The CDR3 loop spans 16 amino acids. V was pared by 7 bases and J by 0 bases, with 16 bases between. Germline-derived CDR1 and CDR2 are MDHEN and SYDVKM. The CDR3 loop is CASNSPGHRSGNTIYF. The CDR3 DNA follows: TGTGCCAGCAATTCTCCGGGACACCGCTCTGGAAACACCATATATTTT.

The rearrangement uses TRBV30 and TRBJ2-3, with D perhaps given as TRBD1 or TRBD2 (5 bases each). Germline CDR1 GTSNPN, CDR2 SVGIG (reference sequence). Trimming removed 0 bases from V and 4 bases from J, with 8 bases in between. This CDR3 has 13 amino acids. In nucleotides, the CDR3 is TGTGCCTGGAGTGTACTGGGACCAGATACGCAGTATTTT. Translating gives CAWSVLGPDTQYF.

With regard to this clone: The junction does not match germline at one end; this may be a read error. This chain connects TRBV7-9 to TRBJ2-1; D remains unclear. This CDR3 has 13 amino acids. Germline assignment: CDR1 SEHNR and CDR2 FQNEAQ (reference sequence). This CDR3 is CASSLASGRWKVF. As DNA, the CDR3 is TGTGCCAGCAGCTTAGCGTCCGGACGGTGGAAGGTCTTC.

The rearrangement uses TRBV5-4 and TRBJ2-7; 8 nucleotides line up with TRBD1. CDR1 SGHNT and CDR2 YYREEE come from the germline V gene (reference sequence). CDR3 size: 16 residues. J lost 6 bases, V lost 0 bases, and 11 bases had no gene match. CDR3 region: CASSLALGRGPGEQYF. In DNA form, the CDR3 reads TGTGCCAGCAGCTTGGCCCTTGGCAGGGGGCCTGGCGAGCAGTACTTC.

This chain uses TRBV7-3 with TRBJ2-3; perhaps TRBD1 as D (6 bases). Germline assignment: CDR1 SGHTA and CDR2 FQGTGA. V lost 4 bases, J lost 2 bases, and 13 bases lay in between. The CDR3 length is 15 residues. The CDR3 loop is CASSSQDRPTDTQYF. DNA of the CDR3: TGTGCCAGCAGCTCACAGGACAGACCCACAGATACGCAGTATTTT.